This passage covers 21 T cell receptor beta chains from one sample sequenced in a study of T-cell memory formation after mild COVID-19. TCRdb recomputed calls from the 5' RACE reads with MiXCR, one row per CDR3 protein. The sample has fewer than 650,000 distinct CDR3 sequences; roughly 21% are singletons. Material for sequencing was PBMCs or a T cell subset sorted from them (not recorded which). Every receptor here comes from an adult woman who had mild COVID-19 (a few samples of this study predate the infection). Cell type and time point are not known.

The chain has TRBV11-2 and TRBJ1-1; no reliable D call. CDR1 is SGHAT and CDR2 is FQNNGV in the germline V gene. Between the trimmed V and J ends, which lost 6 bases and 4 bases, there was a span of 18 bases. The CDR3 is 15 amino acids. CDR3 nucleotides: TGTGCCAGCAGTAATATCCGGGAGCGGGCCACTGAAGCTTTCTTT. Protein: CASSNIRERATEAFF. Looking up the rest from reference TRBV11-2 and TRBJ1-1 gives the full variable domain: EAGVAQSPRYKIIEKRQSVAFWCNPISGHATLYWYQQILGQGPKLLIQFQNNGVVDDSQLPKDRFSAERLKGVDSTLKIQPAKLEDSAVYLCASSNIRERATEAFFGQGTRLTVV.

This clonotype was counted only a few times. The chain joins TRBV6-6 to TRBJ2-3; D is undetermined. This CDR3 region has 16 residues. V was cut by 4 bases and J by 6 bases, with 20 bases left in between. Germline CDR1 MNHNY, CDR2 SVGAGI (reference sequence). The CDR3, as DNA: TGTGCCAGCAGTTTACCCGTCGAGGCCGGTCGGGATACGCAGTATTTT. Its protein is CASSLPVEAGRDTQYF.

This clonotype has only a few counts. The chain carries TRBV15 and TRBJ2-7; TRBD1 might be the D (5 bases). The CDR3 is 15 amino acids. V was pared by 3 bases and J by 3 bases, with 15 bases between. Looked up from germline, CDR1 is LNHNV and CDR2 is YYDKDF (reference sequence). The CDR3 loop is CATSSQTETYYEQYF. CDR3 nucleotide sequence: TGTGCCACCAGCAGCCAGACAGAGACCTACTACGAGCAGTACTTC.

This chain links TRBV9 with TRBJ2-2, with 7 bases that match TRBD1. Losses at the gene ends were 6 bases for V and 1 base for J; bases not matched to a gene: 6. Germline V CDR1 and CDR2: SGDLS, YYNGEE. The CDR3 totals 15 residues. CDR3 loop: CASNSRDRNTGELFF. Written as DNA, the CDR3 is TGTGCCAGCAACTCCCGGGACAGGAACACCGGGGAGCTGTTTTTT.

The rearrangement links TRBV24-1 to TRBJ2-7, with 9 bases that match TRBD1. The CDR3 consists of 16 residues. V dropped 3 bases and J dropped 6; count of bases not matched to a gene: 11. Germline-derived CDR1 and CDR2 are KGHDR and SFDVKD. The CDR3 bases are TGTGCCACCAGTGATCGAACCGGGACAGGGCTCCGCGAGCAGTACTTC. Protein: CATSDRTGTGLREQYF.

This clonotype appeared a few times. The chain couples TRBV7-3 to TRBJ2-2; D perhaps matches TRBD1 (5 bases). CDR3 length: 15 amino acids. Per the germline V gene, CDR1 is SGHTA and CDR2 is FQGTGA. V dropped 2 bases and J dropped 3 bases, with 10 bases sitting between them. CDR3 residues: CASSLLGADTGELFF. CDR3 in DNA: TGTGCCAGCAGCTTATTAGGGGCGGACACCGGGGAGCTGTTTTTT.

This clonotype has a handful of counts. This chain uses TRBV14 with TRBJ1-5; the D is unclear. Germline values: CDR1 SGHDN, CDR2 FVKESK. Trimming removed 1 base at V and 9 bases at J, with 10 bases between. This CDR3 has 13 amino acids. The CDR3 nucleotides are TGTGCCAGCAGCCAAGTCCGTGAGGGGCCCCAGCATTTT. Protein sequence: CASSQVREGPQHF.

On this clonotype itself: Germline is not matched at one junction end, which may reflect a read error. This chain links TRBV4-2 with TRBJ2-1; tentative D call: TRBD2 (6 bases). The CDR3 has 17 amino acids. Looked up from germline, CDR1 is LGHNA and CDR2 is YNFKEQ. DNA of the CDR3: TGTGCCAGCAGCCAAGATACCGCAGCGGGCCTAAACAATGAGCAGTTATTC. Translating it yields CASSQDTAAGLNNEQLF.

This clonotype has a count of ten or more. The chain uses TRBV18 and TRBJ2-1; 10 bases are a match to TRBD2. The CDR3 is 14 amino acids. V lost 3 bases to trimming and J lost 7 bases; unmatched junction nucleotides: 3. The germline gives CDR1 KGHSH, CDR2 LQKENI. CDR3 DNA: TGTGCCAGCTCACCGACTAGCGGGTCGAATGAGCAGTTCTTC. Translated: CASSPTSGSNEQFF.

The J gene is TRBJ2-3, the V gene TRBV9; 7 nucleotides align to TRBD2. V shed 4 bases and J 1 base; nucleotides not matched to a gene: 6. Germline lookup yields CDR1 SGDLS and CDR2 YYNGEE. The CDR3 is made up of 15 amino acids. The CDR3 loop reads CASSPSGIRTDTQYF. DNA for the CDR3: TGTGCCAGCAGCCCGAGCGGGATACGCACAGATACGCAGTATTTT.

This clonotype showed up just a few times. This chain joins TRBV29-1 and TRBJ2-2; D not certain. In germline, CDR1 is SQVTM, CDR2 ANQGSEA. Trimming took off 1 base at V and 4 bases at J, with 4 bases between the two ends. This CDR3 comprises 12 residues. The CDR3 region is CSVEGVTGELFF. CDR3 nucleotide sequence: TGCAGCGTTGAAGGGGTCACCGGGGAGCTGTTTTTT.

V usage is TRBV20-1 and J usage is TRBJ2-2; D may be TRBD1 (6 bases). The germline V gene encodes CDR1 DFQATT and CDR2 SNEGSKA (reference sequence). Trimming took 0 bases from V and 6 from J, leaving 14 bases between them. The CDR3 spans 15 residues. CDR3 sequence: CSARDPRGVPGELFF. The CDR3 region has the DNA TGCAGTGCTAGAGATCCCAGGGGAGTTCCCGGGGAGCTGTTTTTT.

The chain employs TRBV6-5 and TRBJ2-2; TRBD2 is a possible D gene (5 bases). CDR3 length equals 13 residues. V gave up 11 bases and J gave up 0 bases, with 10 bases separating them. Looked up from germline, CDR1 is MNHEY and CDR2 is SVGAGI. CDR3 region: CACRDTNTGELFF. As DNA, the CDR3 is TGTGCCTGTCGGGATACGAACACCGGGGAGCTGTTTTTT.

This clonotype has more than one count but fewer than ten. In DNA, the CDR3 is TGTGCCACCAGTGACATGGGGGGAACCGGGGAGCTGTTTTTT. This translates into CATSDMGGTGELFF. The rearrangement links TRBV24-1 to TRBJ2-2; TRBD2 might be the D (6 bases). This CDR3 has 14 amino acids. Germline-derived CDR1 and CDR2 are KGHDR and SFDVKD. Trimming cost V 4 bases and J 5 bases, with 10 bases left between them.

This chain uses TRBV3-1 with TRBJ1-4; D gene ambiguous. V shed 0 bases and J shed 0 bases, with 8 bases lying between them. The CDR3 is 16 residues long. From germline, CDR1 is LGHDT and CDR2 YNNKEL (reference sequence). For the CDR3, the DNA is TGTGCCAGCAGCCAAGATCCCGTGGCAACTAATGAAAAACTGTTTTTT. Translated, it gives CASSQDPVATNEKLFF.

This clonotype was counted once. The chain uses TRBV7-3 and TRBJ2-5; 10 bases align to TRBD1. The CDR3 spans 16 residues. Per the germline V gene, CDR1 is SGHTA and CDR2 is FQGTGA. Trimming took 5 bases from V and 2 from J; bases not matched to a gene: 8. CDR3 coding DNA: TGTGCCAGCAGCATCTCGGGACAGGGGTATCAAGAGACCCAGTACTTC. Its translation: CASSISGQGYQETQYF.

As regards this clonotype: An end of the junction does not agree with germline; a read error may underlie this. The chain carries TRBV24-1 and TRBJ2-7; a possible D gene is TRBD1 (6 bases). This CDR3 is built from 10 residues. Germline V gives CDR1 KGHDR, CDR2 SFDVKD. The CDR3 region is CATRDSFTDF. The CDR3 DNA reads TGTGCCACCAGGGACAGCTTTACGGACTTC.

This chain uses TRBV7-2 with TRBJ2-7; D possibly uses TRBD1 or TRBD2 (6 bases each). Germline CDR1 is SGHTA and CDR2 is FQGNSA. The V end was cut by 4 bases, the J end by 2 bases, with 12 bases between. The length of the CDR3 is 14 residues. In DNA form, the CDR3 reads TGTGCCAGCAGCTCCGCGGGACAACCCTACGAGCAGTACTTC. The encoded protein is CASSSAGQPYEQYF.

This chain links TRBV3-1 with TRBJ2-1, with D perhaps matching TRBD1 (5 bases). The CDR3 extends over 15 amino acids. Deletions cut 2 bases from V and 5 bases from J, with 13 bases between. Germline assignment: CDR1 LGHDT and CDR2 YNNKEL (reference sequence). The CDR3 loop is CASSQTTARHNEQFF. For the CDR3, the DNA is TGTGCCAGCAGCCAAACGACAGCGCGTCACAATGAGCAGTTCTTC.

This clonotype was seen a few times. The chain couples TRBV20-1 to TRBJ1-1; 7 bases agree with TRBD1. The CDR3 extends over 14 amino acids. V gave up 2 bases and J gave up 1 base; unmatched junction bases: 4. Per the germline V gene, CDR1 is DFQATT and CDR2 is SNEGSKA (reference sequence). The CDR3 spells CSARRQGENTEAFF. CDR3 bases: TGCAGTGCTAGAAGACAGGGTGAGAACACTGAAGCTTTCTTT.

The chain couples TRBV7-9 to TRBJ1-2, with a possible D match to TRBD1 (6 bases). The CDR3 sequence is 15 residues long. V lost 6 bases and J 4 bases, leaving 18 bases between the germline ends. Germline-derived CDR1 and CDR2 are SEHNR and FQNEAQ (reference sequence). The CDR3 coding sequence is TGTGCCAGCAGTTCGGACAGCGGGCTATCCTATGGCTACACCTTC. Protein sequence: CASSSDSGLSYGYTF.